This TCR beta chain was obtained from a study of T cell repertoires in cytomegalovirus infection. The wider study: Alongside well-studied HLA-B-restricted CMV epitopes, recently identified HLA-C-restricted CMV epitopes were also used. Evidence of both CMV infection and a matching HLA type came from public TCR beta signatures.

Germline V CDR1 and CDR2: SGHTA, FQGNSA. Trimming took off 4 bases at V and 0 bases at J, with 10 bases between the two ends. The CDR3 runs 15 residues. This clonotype appeared a few times. Its antigen is unidentified. Findings and limits, study-wide: Within the response measured ex vivo, HLA-C-restricted CMV-specific TCR beta clonotypes were dominant.

TCRdb ran MiXCR on the reads and lists one entry per CDR3 protein. Here the sample spans about 890,000 distinct CDR3 sequences, around 30% being singletons. This receptor was obtained from a human donor in good health (CMV status not recorded). Some clones in this sample may be carry-over from other donors' samples. The chain uses TRBV7-2 and TRBJ1-5; D gene unclear. Sequenced here: cultured CD8+ T cells from PBMCs, sampled from culture after CMV antigen stimulation. The CDR3 reads CASSSPYDSNQPQHF. Written as DNA, the CDR3 is TGTGCCAGCAGCTCTCCGTATGATAGCAATCAGCCCCAGCATTTT.